This T cell receptor (beta chain) was profiled in a study of control samples from healthy donors and cancer patients. Trimming shortened V by 0 bases and J by 4 bases, and 13 bases separated the two germline ends. The CDR3 loop spans 15 amino acids. The germline V gene encodes CDR1 MGHRA and CDR2 YSYEKL. Assay: immunoSEQ multiplex PCR; the TCRdb copy retains only in-frame clones and omits some. This table has roughly 20,000 clones, roughly four fifths appearing once. The sample consisted of PBMCs. This sequence was found in a man aged 55-75 years with head and neck cancer. The J gene is TRBJ2-7, the V gene TRBV4-1; D ambiguous. The CDR3 region is CASSQDTTLAYEQYF. DNA of the CDR3: TGCGCCAGCAGCCAAGATACCACCCTGGCGTACGAGCAGTACTTC.